These 2 T cell receptor beta chains came from one sample sequenced in a study of shared clonotypes between healthy human individuals. Sequenced by immunoSEQ multiplex PCR; TCRdb stores in-frame clones only, minus some. Of more than 2 million clones listed, 90% to 96% are singletons. Material: naive CD4+ T cells sorted from blood. Subset described: CD45RA+ positively selected. All receptors come from a man younger than 35 in good health.

The gene calls are TRBV5-8 and TRBJ2-3; the D is unclear. This CDR3 region has 13 residues. Germline CDR1 is SGHTS and CDR2 is YDEGEE. V lost 4 bases and J 3 bases, leaving 9 bases between the germline ends. The CDR3 spells CASSQRTTDTQYF. CDR3 sequence (DNA): TGTGCCAGCAGCCAACGAACAACAGATACGCAGTATTTT.

This chain links TRBV6-1 with TRBJ1-5, with D maybe TRBD1 (6 bases). The CDR3 runs to 14 residues. From germline, CDR1 is MNHNS and CDR2 SASEGT. V lost 4 bases and J 4 bases, leaving 11 bases between the germline ends. The CDR3 loop is CASSGQVTNQPQHF. The CDR3 bases are TGTGCCAGCAGTGGACAGGTTACTAATCAGCCCCAGCATTTT.